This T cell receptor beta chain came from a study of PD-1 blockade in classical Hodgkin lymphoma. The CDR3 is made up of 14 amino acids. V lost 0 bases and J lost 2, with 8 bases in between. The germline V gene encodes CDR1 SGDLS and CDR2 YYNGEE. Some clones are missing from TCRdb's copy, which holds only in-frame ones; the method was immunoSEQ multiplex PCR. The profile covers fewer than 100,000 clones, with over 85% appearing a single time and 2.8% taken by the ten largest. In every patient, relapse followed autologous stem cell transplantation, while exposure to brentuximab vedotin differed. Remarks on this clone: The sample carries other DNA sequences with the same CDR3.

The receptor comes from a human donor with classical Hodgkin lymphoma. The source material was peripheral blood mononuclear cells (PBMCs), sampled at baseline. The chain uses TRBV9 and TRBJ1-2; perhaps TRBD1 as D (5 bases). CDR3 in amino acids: CASSVGQINYGYTF. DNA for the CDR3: TGTGCCAGCAGCGTAGGACAGATAAACTATGGCTACACCTTC.